Each of the 22 T cell receptor beta chains below was sequenced from the same sample in a study of T cell repertoires in cytomegalovirus infection. TCRdb re-derived calls from the reads in MiXCR, one entry per CDR3 protein. The repertoire consists of 450,000 to 550,000 distinct CDR3 sequences, with 15% to 20% occurring once and the leading ten covering 20% to 30%. Sequenced: CD8+ T cells from PBMCs. These TCRs come from a human donor in good health (CMV status not recorded). Some clones in this sample may be carry-over from other donors' samples.

Note on this clonotype: One junction end disagrees with the germline gene, perhaps due to a read error. This CDR3 reads CASSLRGSCEQYF. The DNA of the CDR3 is TGTGCCAGCAGTTTAAGGGGATCCTGCGAGCAGTACTTC. The rearrangement uses TRBV27 and TRBJ2-7, with D tentatively TRBD1 (5 bases). The CDR3 runs 13 residues. Germline CDR1 and CDR2: MNHEY and SMNVEV (reference sequence).

This clonotype was counted at least ten times. The chain recombines TRBV6-8 with TRBJ2-3, with D perhaps matching TRBD1 (6 bases). Germline CDR1 and CDR2: MNHGY and SAAAGT. The CDR3 length is 13 residues. Between the trimmed V and J ends, which lost 2 bases and 4 bases, there was a span of 7 bases. Here the CDR3 reads CASSYGGPDTQYF. Here the CDR3 DNA reads TGTGCCAGCAGTTACGGGGGCCCAGATACGCAGTATTTT.

This chain links TRBV13 with TRBJ2-4; 10 positions match TRBD2. J gave up 1 base and V 5 bases, and 5 bases lay outside the gene matches. CDR1 is PRHDT, CDR2 FYEKMQ, per germline (reference sequence). This CDR3 comprises 16 residues. The CDR3 DNA reads TGTGCCAGCAGCCTCCTAGCGGGAGCTGCCAAAAACATTCAGTACTTC. This gives the protein CASSLLAGAAKNIQYF. The variable domain in full, with the rest retrieved from reference TRBV13 and TRBJ2-4, is AAGVIQSPRHLIKEKRETATLKCYPIPRHDTVYWYQQGPGQDPQFLISFYEKMQSDKGSIPDRFSAQQFSDYHSELNMSSLELGDSALYFCASSLLAGAAKNIQYFGAGTRLSVL.

Here the CDR3 DNA reads TGTGCCACCAGCAGAGCCCCACTGGGGGGAGGGTCCTACAATGAGCAGTTCTTC. It specifies CATSRAPLGGGSYNEQFF. The chain employs TRBV15 and TRBJ2-1, with 7 bases aligning to TRBD2. The CDR3 consists of 18 residues. The junction had 10 bases not matched to a gene; V was cut back by 1 base and J by 1 base. Germline V gene sequence: CDR1 LNHNV, CDR2 YYDKDF (reference sequence).

This clonotype showed up just a few times. The rearrangement uses TRBV6-2 or TRBV6-3 and TRBJ2-1; perhaps TRBD2 as D (6 bases). This CDR3 spans 16 amino acids. Germline lookup yields CDR1 MNHEY and CDR2 SVGEGT. V was cut by 0 bases and J by 5 bases, with 14 bases left in between. CDR3 coding DNA: TGTGCCAGCAGTTACTCCTTAGCGGAAATTCACAATGAGCAGTTCTTC. Its protein is CASSYSLAEIHNEQFF.

The chain has TRBV19 and TRBJ1-2; a possible D gene is TRBD1 (5 bases). CDR3 length equals 13 residues. Trimming stripped 7 bases from V and 1 base from J, with 10 bases between. The germline V gene encodes CDR1 LNHDA and CDR2 SQIVND (reference sequence). The chain's CDR3 is CASKAGGNYGYTF. CDR3 nucleotide sequence: TGTGCCAGTAAGGCTGGGGGTAACTATGGCTACACCTTC.

CDR3 nucleotide sequence: TGTGCCAGCAGTTACAGAACAGCGAATGGCTACACCTTC. This gives the protein CASSYRTANGYTF. The chain recombines TRBV6-6 with TRBJ1-2; D remains ambiguous. Germline CDR1 and CDR2: MNHNY and SVGAGI (reference sequence). The CDR3 extends over 13 amino acids. With 2 bases removed from V and 6 bases from J, the gap between germline ends came to 10 bases.

This clonotype has only a few counts. The V call is TRBV6-6, the J call TRBJ1-5, with TRBD1 matching 9 bases. The CDR3 is made up of 14 amino acids. CDR1 MNHNY and CDR2 SVGAGI come from the germline V gene (reference sequence). V shed 6 bases and J 5 bases; nucleotides not matched to a gene: 5. DNA for the CDR3: TGTGCCAGCAGCGGTGACAGGGGGTATCAGCCCCAGCATTTT. Encoded protein: CASSGDRGYQPQHF.

Comments on this clonotype: This sequence may be a read error, since a much larger clone differs from it by one base. This chain joins TRBV6-6 and TRBJ2-1, with D tentatively TRBD1 (6 bases). Per the germline V gene, CDR1 is MNHNY and CDR2 is SVGAGI (reference sequence). Trimming pared 6 bases from V and 9 bases from J, leaving 18 bases between. CDR3 length equals 14 residues. CDR3 loop: CASSLTGLMPEQFF. The CDR3 bases are TGTGCCAGCAGCCTGACAGGCTTGATGCCTGAGCAGTTCTTC.

This chain joins TRBV11-3 and TRBJ2-1; 8 bases agree with TRBD1. Germline assignment: CDR1 SGHNT and CDR2 YENEEA. V shed 1 base and J 8 bases; nucleotides not matched to a gene: 7. This CDR3 spans 15 amino acids. The CDR3 sequence: CASSLGGRGHDEQFF. The CDR3 DNA is TGTGCCAGCAGCTTAGGGGGCAGGGGGCACGATGAGCAGTTCTTC.

Ten or more counts support this clonotype. The chain combines TRBV11-2 with TRBJ1-2; weak D call: TRBD1 (6 bases). Trimming took off 7 bases at V and 4 bases at J, with 13 bases between the two ends. The CDR3 contains 13 residues. Per the germline V gene, CDR1 is SGHAT and CDR2 is FQNNGV. CDR3 amino acids: CASTVGGAYGYTF. The CDR3 DNA is TGTGCCAGCACCGTCGGGGGCGCCTATGGCTACACCTTC.

Only a few counts were recorded for this clonotype. V gene TRBV27 combines with J gene TRBJ1-3; D is possibly TRBD1 (5 bases). Germline loops: CDR1 MNHEY, CDR2 SMNVEV (reference sequence). The CDR3 sequence is 15 residues long. Trimming took off 2 bases at V and 3 bases at J, with 11 bases between the two ends. Here the CDR3 reads CASSLEGRGGNTIYF. The CDR3 DNA follows: TGTGCCAGCAGTTTAGAGGGGCGAGGTGGAAACACCATATATTTT.

This clonotype was seen repeatedly, ten times or more. The chain links TRBV4-1 to TRBJ2-7; D remains unclear. Deletions cut 1 base from V and 5 bases from J, with 12 bases between. Germline CDR1 is MGHRA and CDR2 is YSYEKL. The CDR3 length is 14 residues. CDR3: CASSQAPLHHEQYF. The CDR3 nucleotides are TGCGCCAGCAGCCAAGCACCTTTACACCACGAGCAGTACTTC.

This chain uses TRBV4-3 with TRBJ2-7; D possibly matches TRBD1 or TRBD2 (5 bases each). V lost 0 bases, J lost 2 bases, and 14 bases lay in between. CDR1 and CDR2 (germline): LGHNA, YSLEER. CDR3 length equals 16 residues. The CDR3 region is CASSQENTGPPYEQYF. DNA for the CDR3: TGCGCCAGCAGCCAAGAGAATACGGGACCCCCCTACGAGCAGTACTTC.

The chain uses TRBV6-8 and TRBJ1-1; tentatively, D is TRBD1 (6 bases). Looked up from germline, CDR1 is MNHGY and CDR2 is SAAAGT. Trimming shortened V by 2 bases and J by 6 bases, and 19 bases separated the two germline ends. CDR3 length: 16 amino acids. CDR3 DNA sequence: TGTGCCAGCAGTTACCCTCGGGGGGCACCCGGGGCTGAAGCTTTCTTT. This encodes CASSYPRGAPGAEAFF.

This clonotype came up a few times. The rearrangement joins TRBV5-5 to TRBJ2-6; D is possibly TRBD2 (5 bases). Germline V gene lookup returns CDR1 SGHKS and CDR2 YYEKEE (reference sequence). The CDR3 consists of 17 residues. V was shortened by 2 bases and J by 0 bases, with 12 bases between the two germline ends. CDR3 in DNA: TGTGCCAGCAGCTTAGAGACGGGGATCTCTGGGGCCAACGTCCTGACTTTC. Encoded protein: CASSLETGISGANVLTF. The whole variable domain, filled in from reference TRBV5-5 and TRBJ2-6, reads DAGVTQSPTHLIKTRGQQVTLRCSPISGHKSVSWYQQVLGQGPQFIFQYYEKEERGRGNFPDRFSARQFPNYSSELNVNALLLGDSALYLCASSLETGISGANVLTFGAGSRLTVL.

This clonotype was counted ten times or more. This rearrangement joins TRBV7-9 to TRBJ1-1; D is perhaps TRBD1 (5 bases). The CDR3 extends over 15 amino acids. V was clipped by 5 bases and J by 10 bases, with 23 bases between them. Germline V gene sequence: CDR1 SEHNR, CDR2 FQNEAQ (reference sequence). For the CDR3, the DNA is TGTGCCAGCAGCCCGACGACATCCCGCCGGGACGGAGCTTTCTTT. Residues: CASSPTTSRRDGAFF.

The sample holds many counts of this clonotype. J is TRBJ2-3 and V is TRBV28; either TRBD1 or TRBD2 may fit D (6 bases each). This CDR3 contains 16 residues. Germline V gives CDR1 MDHEN, CDR2 SYDVKM. V was cut by 5 bases and J by 3 bases, with 18 bases left in between. The CDR3 DNA reads TGTGCCAGCAGTCCCCGTGGGGGGCGCATGACAGATACGCAGTATTTT. It codes for CASSPRGGRMTDTQYF.

V is TRBV28 and J is TRBJ2-3; D is possibly TRBD1 (5 bases). Trimming stripped 3 bases from V and 4 bases from J, with 8 bases between. Germline lookup yields CDR1 MDHEN and CDR2 SYDVKM. This CDR3 comprises 13 residues. The CDR3 DNA follows: TGTGCCAGCAGTTTCGCCAGGGCAGATACGCAGTATTTT. This gives the protein CASSFARADTQYF.

The genes are TRBV27 and TRBJ2-2; D gene uncertain. Germline CDR1 is MNHEY and CDR2 is SMNVEV (reference sequence). The V end was cut by 3 bases, the J end by 7 bases, with 9 bases between. The length of the CDR3 is 13 residues. CDR3 sequence (DNA): TGTGCCAGCAGTTTTGGGGTCATCGGGGAGCTGTTTTTT. This encodes CASSFGVIGELFF.

Many counts were recorded for this clonotype. This chain joins TRBV11-2 and TRBJ2-7, with D perhaps matching TRBD2 (5 bases). The CDR3 totals 14 residues. Germline loops: CDR1 SGHAT, CDR2 FQNNGV. The V gene lost 4 bases and the J gene lost 3 bases, with 13 bases spanning the gap. CDR3 loop: CASSSPDWGYEQYF. The CDR3 bases are TGTGCCAGCAGCTCCCCGGACTGGGGCTACGAGCAGTACTTC. The entire variable domain, with the rest obtained from reference TRBV11-2 and TRBJ2-7, is as follows: EAGVAQSPRYKIIEKRQSVAFWCNPISGHATLYWYQQILGQGPKLLIQFQNNGVVDDSQLPKDRFSAERLKGVDSTLKIQPAKLEDSAVYLCASSSPDWGYEQYFGPGTRLTVT.

As concerns this clonotype: A much larger clone sits a single nucleotide away, making a read error possible. The chain carries TRBV7-9 and TRBJ1-5; possibly TRBD1 for D (5 bases). The V gene's germline CDR1 is SEHNR and CDR2 FQNEAQ (reference sequence). The CDR3 contains 15 residues. V lost 8 bases and J lost 6, with 20 bases in between. In nucleotides, the CDR3 is TGTGCCAGCGGCCCGGGACCAGGGTGGGGTCAGCCCCAGCATTTT. It yields the protein CASGPGPGWGQPQHF.